These 6 T cell receptor beta chains came from one sample sequenced in a study of CD8+ T cells in alopecia areata. RNA extraction and reverse transcription yielded cDNA as sequencing template. Data came from immunoSEQ multiplex PCR; TCRdb stores just in-frame clones and leaves some out. Of over 150,000 clones listed, more than 55% are singletons. The sequenced material came from CD8+ T cells sorted from blood. Receptors originate from a human donor in good health.

Of note for this clone: This same CDR3 is encoded by further DNA sequences in the sample. V gene TRBV5-1 combines with J gene TRBJ2-2; the D gene is possibly TRBD2 (5 bases). Trimming removed 1 base from V and 5 bases from J, with 9 bases in between. The CDR3 is made up of 14 amino acids. Germline CDR1 SGHRS, CDR2 YFSETQ. As DNA, the CDR3 is TGCGCCAGCAGCTTGTACCGGGGAACCGGGGAGCTGTTTTTT. Protein sequence: CASSLYRGTGELFF.

The chain has TRBV30 and TRBJ2-1, with D perhaps assigned TRBD1 or TRBD2 (5 bases each). Trimming took off 8 bases at V and 13 bases at J, with 18 bases between the two ends. This CDR3 has 11 residues. Germline CDR1 reads GTSNPN; CDR2 reads SVGIG (reference sequence). The DNA for the CDR3 is TGTGCCCTGCGTCGAGGGGCAGGACAGTTCTTC. It yields the protein CALRRGAGQFF.

This clone was counted a few times. The rearrangement uses TRBV19 and TRBJ1-1, with TRBD1 as a possible D gene (6 bases). Germline CDR1 is LNHDA and CDR2 is SQIVND (reference sequence). V lost 10 bases and J lost 6, with 21 bases in between. The CDR3 is made up of 14 amino acids. The DNA of the CDR3 is TGTGCCACCCGACACCAGGGGTGGGGCGCTGAAGCTTTCTTT. It is translated as CATRHQGWGAEAFF.

This chain joins TRBV19 and TRBJ1-2; D is unclear. V shed 6 bases and J shed 3 bases, with 14 bases lying between them. The CDR3 loop spans 14 amino acids. CDR1 is LNHDA and CDR2 is SQIVND in the germline V gene (reference sequence). CDR3 bases: TGTGCCAGTAGACCTCCGACCGCTGACTATGGCTACACCTTC. Its translation is CASRPPTADYGYTF. Combining the CDR3 with reference TRBV19 and TRBJ1-2 gives the whole variable domain DGGITQSPKYLFRKEGQNVTLSCEQNLNHDAMYWYRQDPGQGLRLIYYSQIVNDFQKGDIAEGYSVSREKKESFPLTVTSAQKNPTAFYLCASRPPTADYGYTFGSGTRLTVV.

The J gene is TRBJ2-7, the V gene TRBV4-1; D remains unclear. The length of the CDR3 is 15 residues. Trimming pared 3 bases from V and 0 bases from J, leaving 12 bases between. Germline loops: CDR1 MGHRA, CDR2 YSYEKL. The CDR3 region has the DNA TGCGCCAGCAGCCAGACGCCCTACAGCTCCTACGAGCAGTACTTC. Translation: CASSQTPYSSYEQYF.

This clone is a singleton in its sample. The chain recombines TRBV19 with TRBJ2-6; D gene ambiguous. The germline V gene has CDR1 LNHDA and CDR2 SQIVND (reference sequence). V lost 1 base and J 2 bases, leaving 6 bases between the germline ends. The CDR3 sequence is 15 residues long. This CDR3 is CASSIAGPGANVLTF. CDR3 in DNA: TGTGCCAGTAGTATAGCGGGCCCTGGGGCCAACGTCCTGACTTTC.